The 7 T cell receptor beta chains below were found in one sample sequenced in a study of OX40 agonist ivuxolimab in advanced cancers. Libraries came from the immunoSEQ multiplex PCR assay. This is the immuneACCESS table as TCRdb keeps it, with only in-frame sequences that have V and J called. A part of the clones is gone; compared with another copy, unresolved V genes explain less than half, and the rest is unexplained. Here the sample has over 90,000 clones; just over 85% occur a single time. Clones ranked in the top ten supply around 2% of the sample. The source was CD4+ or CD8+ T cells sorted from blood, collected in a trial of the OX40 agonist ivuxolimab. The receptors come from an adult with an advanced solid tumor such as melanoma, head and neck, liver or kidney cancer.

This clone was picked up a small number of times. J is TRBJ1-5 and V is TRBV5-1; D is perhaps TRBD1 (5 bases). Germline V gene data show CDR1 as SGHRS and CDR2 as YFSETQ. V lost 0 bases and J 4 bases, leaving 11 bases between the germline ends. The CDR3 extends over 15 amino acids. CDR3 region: CASSLDGQLNQPQHF. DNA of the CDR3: TGCGCCAGCAGCTTGGATGGACAACTAAATCAGCCCCAGCATTTT.

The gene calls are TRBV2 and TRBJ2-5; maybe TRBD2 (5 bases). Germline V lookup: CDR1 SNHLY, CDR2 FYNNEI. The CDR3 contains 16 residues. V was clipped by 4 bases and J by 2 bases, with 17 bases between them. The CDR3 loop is CASSVGEGVLQETQYF. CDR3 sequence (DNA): TGTGCCAGCAGTGTCGGAGAGGGAGTCCTACAAGAGACCCAGTACTTC. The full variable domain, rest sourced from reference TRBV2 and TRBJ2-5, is EPEVTQTPSHQVTQMGQEVILRCVPISNHLYFYWYRQILGQKVEFLVSFYNNEISEKSEIFDDQFSVERPDGSNFTLKIRSTKLEDSAMYFCASSVGEGVLQETQYFGPGTRLLVL.

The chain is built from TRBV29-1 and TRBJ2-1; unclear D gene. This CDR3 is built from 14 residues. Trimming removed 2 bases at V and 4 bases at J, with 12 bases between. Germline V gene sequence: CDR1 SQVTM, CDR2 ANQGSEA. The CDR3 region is CSVEWVRGYNEQFF. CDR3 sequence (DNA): TGCAGCGTTGAATGGGTTCGAGGTTACAATGAGCAGTTCTTC.

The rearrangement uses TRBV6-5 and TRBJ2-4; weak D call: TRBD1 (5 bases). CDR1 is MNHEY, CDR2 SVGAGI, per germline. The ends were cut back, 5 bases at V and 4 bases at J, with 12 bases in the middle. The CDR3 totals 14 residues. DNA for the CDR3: TGTGCCAGCAGTCTCAGGGTGGGGAAAAACATTCAGTACTTC. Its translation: CASSLRVGKNIQYF.

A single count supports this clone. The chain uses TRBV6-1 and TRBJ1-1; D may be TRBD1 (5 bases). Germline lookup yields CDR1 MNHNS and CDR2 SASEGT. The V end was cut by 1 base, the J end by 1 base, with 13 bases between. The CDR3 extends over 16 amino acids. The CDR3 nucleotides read TGTGCCAGCAGTGAAGGCCAGAGGGGATGGAACACTGAAGCTTTCTTT. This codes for CASSEGQRGWNTEAFF.

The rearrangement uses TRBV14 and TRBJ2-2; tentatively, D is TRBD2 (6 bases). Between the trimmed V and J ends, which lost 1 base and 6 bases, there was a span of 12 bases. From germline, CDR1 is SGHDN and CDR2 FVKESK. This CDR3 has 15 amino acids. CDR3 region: CASSQGSSAAGELFF. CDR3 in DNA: TGTGCCAGCAGCCAAGGGTCTAGCGCTGCCGGGGAGCTGTTTTTT.

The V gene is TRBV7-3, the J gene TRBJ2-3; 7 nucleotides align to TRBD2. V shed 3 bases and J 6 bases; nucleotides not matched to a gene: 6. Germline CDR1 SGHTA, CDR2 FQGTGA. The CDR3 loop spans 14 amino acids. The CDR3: CASSFTASGDTQYF. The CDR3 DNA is TGTGCCAGCAGCTTTACGGCTAGCGGTGATACGCAGTATTTT. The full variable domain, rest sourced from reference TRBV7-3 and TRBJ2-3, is GAGVSQTPSNKVTEKGKYVELRCDPISGHTALYWYRQSLGQGPEFLIYFQGTGAADDSGLPNDRFFAVRPEGSVSTLKIQRTERGDSAVYLCASSFTASGDTQYFGPGTRLTVL.